Listed below are T cell receptor beta chains from one sample, sequenced in a study of shared clonotypes between healthy human individuals. Repertoires were generated with immunoSEQ multiplex PCR, while TCRdb's copy carries only in-frame clones and drops some. There are approximately 500,000 clones in the sample; 90% to 96% occur only once, and approximately 0.06% lies in the top ten. Sequenced: naive CD4+ T cells sorted from blood. The receptors derive from a woman in her twenties or thirties in good health. Each CDR3 is given with its conserved first and last residue. The D gene is left open where the match is weak.

length,D,J,V,CDR3
16,TRBD2,TRBJ2-1,TRBV5-1,CASSLATGTINNEQFF
13,.,TRBJ1-2,TRBV12-5,CASGSDRRRGYTF
13,.,TRBJ1-3,TRBV21-1,CASSKVRGDRGFF
12,.,TRBJ2-7,TRBV5-1,CASSPGAYEQYF
13,.,TRBJ1-2,TRBV27,CASSYQGLGGYTF
16,.,TRBJ2-7,TRBV6-6,CASSYSRWGGPGEQYF
14,.,TRBJ2-7,TRBV10-1,CASSEYDGSYEQYF
14,TRBD1,TRBJ1-4,TRBV28,CASSKDRNNEKLFF
15,TRBD2,TRBJ2-1,TRBV28,CASSKGLALYNEQFF
15,.,TRBJ2-5,TRBV5-1,CASGPYLGGQETQYF
14,.,TRBJ2-7,TRBV5-6,CASSLAGSIYEQYF
16,.,TRBJ1-2,TRBV18,CASSPQPGALSEGYTF
16,TRBD2,TRBJ2-3,TRBV5-4,CASRPPLAEAADTQYF
16,.,TRBJ2-6,TRBV19,CASSIRPIAGANVLTF
15,TRBD1,TRBJ2-7,TRBV27,CASSPRTGVSYEQYF
15,.,TRBJ1-2,TRBV27,CASSLAAGAPNGYTF
14,.,TRBJ2-1,TRBV28,CASVSSDLSGEQFF
15,TRBD2,TRBJ2-7,TRBV28,CASRPAPGTNYEQYF
15,.,TRBJ1-5,TRBV16,CASSHRQDSNQPQHF
18,TRBD2,TRBJ2-7,TRBV18,CASSPPGLAGVSSYEQYF
17,.,TRBJ1-5,TRBV19,CASSIAPPDYSNQPQHF
14,.,TRBJ1-2,TRBV19,CASSIEAGNYGYTF
17,.,TRBJ2-3,TRBV11-1,CASSLEGGRWFTDTQYF
14,.,TRBJ1-3,TRBV6-5,CASSYAPSGNTIYF
13,TRBD1,TRBJ2-3,TRBV7-9,CASSYRGLDTQYF
11,.,TRBJ2-7,TRBV5-6,CASSLVYEQYF
14,.,TRBJ1-1,TRBV2,CASSGVSEGTEAFF
13,TRBD1,TRBJ1-2,TRBV27,CASSLEGALGYTF
14,TRBD2,TRBJ2-7,TRBV6-1,CASSDRTSFPEQYF
11,TRBD1,TRBJ1-1,TRBV29-1,CSVRGQTEAFF
11,.,.,TRBV30,CAWSVHYEQYF
14,.,TRBJ1-2,TRBV25-1,CASSEYGTAYGYTF
17,.,TRBJ1-3,TRBV27,CASSLSRAPMPGNTIYF
14,.,TRBJ2-2,TRBV5-1,CASSSMSGSGELFF